This section outlines one TCR beta chain sequence together with its context. The data are from a study of blood T cell repertoires in COVID-19. Each participant's cohort was designated according to participant-reported clinical history. Assay: immunoSEQ multiplex PCR; the TCRdb copy retains only in-frame clones and omits some. The table shows some 170,000 clones, with 87% occurring only once. This CDR3 has 15 amino acids. V lost 3 bases to trimming and J lost 4 bases; unmatched junction nucleotides: 8. From germline, CDR1 is LNHDA and CDR2 SQIVND (reference sequence). This chain connects TRBV19 to TRBJ1-1; 7 bases line up with TRBD1. Sequencing was carried out using PBMCs or T cells enriched from blood (not recorded which). The TCR was taken from a human donor with acute COVID-19. The donor label of this sample is uncertain. The CDR3: CASSILSQGPTEAFF. CDR3 nucleotide sequence: TGTGCCAGTAGTATCCTATCACAGGGGCCCACTGAAGCTTTCTTT.